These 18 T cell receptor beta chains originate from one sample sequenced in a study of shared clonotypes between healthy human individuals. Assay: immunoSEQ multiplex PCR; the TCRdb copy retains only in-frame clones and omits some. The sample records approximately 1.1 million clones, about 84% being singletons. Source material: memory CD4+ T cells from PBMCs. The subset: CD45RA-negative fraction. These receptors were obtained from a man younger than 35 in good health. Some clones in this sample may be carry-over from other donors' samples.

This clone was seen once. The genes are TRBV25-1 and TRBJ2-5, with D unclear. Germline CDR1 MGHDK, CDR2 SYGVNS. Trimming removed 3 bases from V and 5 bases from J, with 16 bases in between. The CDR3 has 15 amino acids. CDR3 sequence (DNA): TGTGCCAGCAGTGACCCCGGTAGGGCCGGGGAGACCCAGTACTTC. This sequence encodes CASSDPGRAGETQYF.

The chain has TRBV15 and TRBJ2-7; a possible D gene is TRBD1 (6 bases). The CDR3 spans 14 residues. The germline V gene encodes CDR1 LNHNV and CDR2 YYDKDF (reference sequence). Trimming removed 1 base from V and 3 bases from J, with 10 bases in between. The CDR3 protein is CATSRGRGFYEQYF. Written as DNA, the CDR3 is TGTGCCACCAGCAGAGGTAGGGGGTTCTACGAGCAGTACTTC.

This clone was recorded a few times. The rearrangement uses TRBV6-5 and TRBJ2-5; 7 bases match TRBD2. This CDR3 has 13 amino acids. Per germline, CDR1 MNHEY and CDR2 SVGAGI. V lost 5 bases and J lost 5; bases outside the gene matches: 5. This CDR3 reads CASSPGGAETQYF. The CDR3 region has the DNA TGTGCCAGCAGTCCGGGGGGTGCCGAGACCCAGTACTTC.

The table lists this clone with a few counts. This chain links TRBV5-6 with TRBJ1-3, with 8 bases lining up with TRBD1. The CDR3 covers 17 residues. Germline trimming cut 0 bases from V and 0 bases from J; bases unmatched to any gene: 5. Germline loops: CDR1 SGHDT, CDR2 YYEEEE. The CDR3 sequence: CASSLAQGAFSGNTIYF. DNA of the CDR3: TGTGCCAGCAGCTTGGCGCAGGGGGCTTTCTCTGGAAACACCATATATTTT.

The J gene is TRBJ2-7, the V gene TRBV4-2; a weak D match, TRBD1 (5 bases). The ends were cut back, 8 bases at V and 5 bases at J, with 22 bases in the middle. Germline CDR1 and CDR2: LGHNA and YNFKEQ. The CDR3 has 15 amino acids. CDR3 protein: CASRPVGPQNNEQYF. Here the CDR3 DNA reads TGTGCCAGCCGCCCGGTGGGGCCACAAAACAACGAGCAGTACTTC.

CDR3 loop: CASSKSRDQPQHF. DNA of the CDR3: TGTGCCAGTAGTAAAAGCAGGGATCAGCCCCAGCATTTT. This rearrangement joins TRBV19 to TRBJ1-5, with D perhaps TRBD1 (5 bases). This CDR3 contains 13 residues. Germline CDR1 LNHDA, CDR2 SQIVND (reference sequence). V was pared by 4 bases and J by 5 bases, with 9 bases between.

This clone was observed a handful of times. As DNA, the CDR3 is TGTGCCAGCGGCCTCACGACAGCGAACTATGGCTACACCTTC. Translated: CASGLTTANYGYTF. The genes are TRBV5-4 and TRBJ1-2; D is perhaps TRBD1 (5 bases). Germline-derived CDR1 and CDR2 are SGHNT and YYREEE (reference sequence). CDR3 length: 14 amino acids. Trimming shortened V by 7 bases and J by 2 bases, and 15 bases separated the two germline ends.

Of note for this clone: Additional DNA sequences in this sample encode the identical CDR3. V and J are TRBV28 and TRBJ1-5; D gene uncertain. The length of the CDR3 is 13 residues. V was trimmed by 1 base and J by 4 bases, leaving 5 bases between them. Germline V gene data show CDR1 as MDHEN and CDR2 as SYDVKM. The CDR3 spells CASSLYRNQPQHF. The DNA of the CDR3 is TGTGCCAGCAGTTTATATAGGAATCAGCCCCAGCATTTT.

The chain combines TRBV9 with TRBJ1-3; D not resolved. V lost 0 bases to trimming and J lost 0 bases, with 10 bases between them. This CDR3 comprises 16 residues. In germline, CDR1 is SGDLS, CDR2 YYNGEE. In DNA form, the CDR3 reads TGTGCCAGCAGCGTAGTCGGCCCAATCTCTGGAAACACCATATATTTT. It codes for CASSVVGPISGNTIYF.

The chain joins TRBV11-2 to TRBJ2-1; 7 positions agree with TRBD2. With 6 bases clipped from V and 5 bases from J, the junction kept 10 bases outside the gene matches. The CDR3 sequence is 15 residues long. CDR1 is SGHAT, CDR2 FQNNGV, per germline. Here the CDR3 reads CASSWTSGIHNEQFF. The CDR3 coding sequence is TGTGCCAGCAGTTGGACTAGTGGTATCCACAATGAGCAGTTCTTC.

CDR3 in amino acids: CASSLRFPTTNEKLFF. The CDR3 bases are TGTGCCAGCAGTTTGCGGTTCCCGACAACTAATGAAAAACTGTTTTTT. The chain is built from TRBV28 and TRBJ1-4; D is ambiguous. The CDR3 spans 16 residues. The V end lost 3 bases, the J end lost 0 bases, and 11 bases lay between the germline ends. Germline V gene data show CDR1 as MDHEN and CDR2 as SYDVKM.

CDR3 sequence (DNA): TGTGCCAGCAGCTTATACAGGGGGCCCTACGAGCAGTACTTC. This sequence encodes CASSLYRGPYEQYF. The chain is built from TRBV7-3 and TRBJ2-7; 9 positions agree with TRBD1. Germline CDR1 reads SGHTA; CDR2 reads FQGTGA. The CDR3 loop spans 14 amino acids. Unmatched junction bases numbered 1, after V lost 2 bases and J lost 2 bases. The full variable domain, completed using reference TRBV7-3 and TRBJ2-7, is GAGVSQTPSNKVTEKGKYVELRCDPISGHTALYWYRQSLGQGPEFLIYFQGTGAADDSGLPNDRFFAVRPEGSVSTLKIQRTERGDSAVYLCASSLYRGPYEQYFGPGTRLTVT.

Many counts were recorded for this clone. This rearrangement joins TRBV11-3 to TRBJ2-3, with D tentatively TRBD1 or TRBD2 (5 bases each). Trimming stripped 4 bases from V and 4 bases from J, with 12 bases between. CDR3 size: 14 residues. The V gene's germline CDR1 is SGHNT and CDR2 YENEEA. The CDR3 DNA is TGTGCCAGCAGCTCGCCAAGAGGGGCAGATACGCAGTATTTT. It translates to CASSSPRGADTQYF.

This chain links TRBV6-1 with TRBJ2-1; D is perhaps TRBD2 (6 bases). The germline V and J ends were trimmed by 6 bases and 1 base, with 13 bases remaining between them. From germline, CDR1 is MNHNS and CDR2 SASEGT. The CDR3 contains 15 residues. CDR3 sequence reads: CASRGTSRSYNEQFF. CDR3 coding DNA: TGTGCCAGCAGGGGAACTAGCAGGTCCTACAATGAGCAGTTCTTC.

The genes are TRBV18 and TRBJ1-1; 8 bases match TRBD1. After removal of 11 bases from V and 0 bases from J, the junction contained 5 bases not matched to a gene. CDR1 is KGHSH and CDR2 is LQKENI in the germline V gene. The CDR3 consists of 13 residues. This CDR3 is CAGRTGMNTEAFF. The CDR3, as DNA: TGTGCCGGCCGGACAGGGATGAACACTGAAGCTTTCTTT.

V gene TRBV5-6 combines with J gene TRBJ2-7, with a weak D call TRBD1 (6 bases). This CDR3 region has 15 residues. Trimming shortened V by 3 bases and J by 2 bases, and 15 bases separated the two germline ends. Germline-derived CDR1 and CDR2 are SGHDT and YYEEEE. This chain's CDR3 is CASSSHRERTYEQYF. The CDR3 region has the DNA TGTGCCAGCAGCTCCCACAGGGAAAGGACCTACGAGCAGTACTTC.

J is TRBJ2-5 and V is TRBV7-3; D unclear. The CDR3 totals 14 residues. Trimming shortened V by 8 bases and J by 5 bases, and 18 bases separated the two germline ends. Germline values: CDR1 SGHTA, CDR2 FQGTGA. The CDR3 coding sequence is TGTGCCAGCTCCGAAGGTAGCCCCGCCGAGACCCAGTACTTC. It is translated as CASSEGSPAETQYF.

The CDR3 DNA sequence: TGTGCCAGCAGCTCAGGCCCCAAAGAGACCCAGTACTTC. Its protein is CASSSGPKETQYF. V is TRBV7-9 and J is TRBJ2-5; D unresolved. The CDR3 consists of 13 residues. Deletions cut 4 bases from V and 3 bases from J, with 9 bases between. Germline V lookup: CDR1 SEHNR, CDR2 FQNEAQ (reference sequence).